This T cell receptor (beta chain) was captured by sequencing in a study of T cells in localized non-small cell lung cancer. With V trimmed by 1 base and J by 2 bases, 5 bases remained unmatched. The V gene's germline CDR1 is SGHDT and CDR2 YYEEEE. There are 15 residues in the CDR3. Some clones are missing from TCRdb's copy, which holds only in-frame ones; the method was immunoSEQ multiplex PCR. The table shows about 78,000 clones, with approximately 85% occurring only once. This sequence originates from a man aged 40 to 75 with stage I lung adenocarcinoma. The genes are TRBV5-6 and TRBJ2-7; 8 positions agree with TRBD2. The sequencing used peripheral blood, collected before any cancer treatment. Here the CDR3 reads CASSLRVAGTYEQYF. CDR3 in DNA: TGTGCCAGCAGCTTGAGGGTAGCGGGGACCTACGAGCAGTACTTC.